This TCR beta chain was sequenced for a study of T cell repertoires in cytomegalovirus infection. This clonotype has just a few counts. The target antigen is unknown. The J segment lost 5 bases and the V segment lost 4 bases, leaving 13 bases of the junction unmatched. The CDR3 length is 17 residues. CDR1 and CDR2 from the germline V gene are MNHEY and SVGEGT. TCRdb called the reads again in MiXCR, with one record for every CDR3 protein. The repertoire holds around 750,000 distinct CDR3 sequences, with 30% to 35% as singletons. This clonotype was obtained from a human donor in good health (CMV status not recorded). Some clones in this sample may be carry-over from other donors' samples. The sample consisted of cultured CD8+ T cells from PBMCs, taken from culture after CMV antigen stimulation. The chain joins TRBV6-2 or TRBV6-3 to TRBJ2-2; 7 nucleotides align to TRBD2. The CDR3 coding sequence is TGTGCCAGCAGTTCCGTTAAAAGGAGCGGGGTAACCGGGGAGCTGTTTTTT. Protein: CASSSVKRSGVTGELFF.